The 10 T cell receptor beta chains below all came from one sample that was sequenced in a study of vaccination effects on CD4 cells after COVID-19. Expansion of antigen-specific CD4+ T cells with viral peptide pools was carried out by the ViraFEST assay before sequencing. Between days 10 and 11 of culture, CD4+ T cells were separated out. Convalescent patients had PCR-confirmed SARS-CoV-2 infection between March and December 2020. No antigens are known for them. Only in-frame clones appear in the TCRdb table, and some are missing; sequencing was by immunoSEQ multiplex PCR. Among approximately 22,000 clones, around 72% were seen once, and the ten largest hold approximately 40%. The sequences come from CD4+ T cells from PBMCs cultured with a peptide pool, collected before COVID-19 vaccination. The receptors were gathered from a human donor who had a prior SARS-CoV-2 infection.

This chain links TRBV6-2 or TRBV6-3 with TRBJ1-2, with D uncertain. V gave up 5 bases and J gave up 7 bases, with 17 bases separating them. The CDR3 is made up of 14 amino acids. CDR1 MNHEY and CDR2 SVGEGT come from the germline V gene. DNA for the CDR3: TGTGCCAGCAGTCGGGGTCCGGTCGATCGTGGCTACACCTTC. Its protein product is CASSRGPVDRGYTF.

J is TRBJ2-1 and V is TRBV7-9, with D possibly being TRBD2 (6 bases). The CDR3 contains 13 residues. CDR1 and CDR2 (germline): SEHNR, FQNEAQ (reference sequence). V gave up 5 bases and J gave up 8 bases, with 13 bases separating them. The CDR3 sequence: CASSLPGLDEQFF. The CDR3 nucleotides are TGTGCCAGCAGCCTCCCGGGACTCGATGAGCAGTTCTTC.

This clone was seen only once. V is TRBV5-1 and J is TRBJ2-7; perhaps TRBD2 as D (5 bases). This CDR3 is 14 amino acids long. Germline-derived CDR1 and CDR2 are SGHRS and YFSETQ. Trimming shortened V by 2 bases and J by 2 bases, and 11 bases separated the two germline ends. The CDR3 spells CASSLDREAYEQYF. The CDR3 DNA reads as TGCGCCAGCAGCTTAGATCGGGAAGCCTACGAGCAGTACTTC.

This clone was seen a handful of times. This chain joins TRBV20-1 and TRBJ2-7; D ambiguous. This CDR3 spans 11 amino acids. Germline V CDR1 and CDR2: DFQATT, SNEGSKA (reference sequence). With 5 bases removed from V and 2 bases from J, the gap between germline ends came to 7 bases. CDR3 protein: CSALTTYEQYF. CDR3 DNA sequence: TGCAGTGCTTTAACTACCTACGAGCAGTACTTC.

J is TRBJ2-1 and V is TRBV11-3; TRBD2 is a possible D gene (6 bases). CDR1 is SGHNT, CDR2 YENEEA, per germline. This CDR3 contains 14 residues. The V and J ends lost 3 bases and 4 bases respectively, with 10 bases between them. For the CDR3, the DNA is TGTGCCAGCAGCTTCCTCGGGACTTACAATGAGCAGTTCTTC. Translating gives CASSFLGTYNEQFF.

The rearrangement joins TRBV7-9 to TRBJ2-7; 10 nucleotides line up with TRBD1. After removal of 6 bases from V and 4 bases from J, the junction contained 6 bases not matched to a gene. Germline CDR1 and CDR2: SEHNR and FQNEAQ (reference sequence). The CDR3 has 14 amino acids. CDR3 region: CASSSGTGDYEQYF. The CDR3 nucleotides are TGTGCCAGCAGTTCCGGGACAGGGGATTACGAGCAGTACTTC.

The chain combines TRBV7-2 with TRBJ2-5; the D is unclear. V dropped 1 base and J dropped 2 bases, with 8 bases sitting between them. The CDR3 totals 14 residues. Germline CDR1 and CDR2: SGHTA and FQGNSA. This chain's CDR3 is CASSLVAAQETQYF. CDR3 DNA: TGTGCCAGCAGCTTAGTAGCAGCTCAAGAGACCCAGTACTTC.

The CDR3 reads CSASSTGSNQPQHF. For the CDR3, the DNA is TGCAGTGCTAGTTCCACAGGGAGCAATCAGCCCCAGCATTTT. The chain uses TRBV20-1 and TRBJ1-5, with TRBD1 as a possible D gene (6 bases). The CDR3 runs 14 residues. V was cut by 3 bases and J by 1 base, with 10 bases left in between. The germline gives CDR1 DFQATT, CDR2 SNEGSKA (reference sequence).

In this sample, this clone turned up a few times. The rearrangement uses TRBV4-2 and TRBJ2-7; 13 bases are shared with TRBD2. The CDR3 loop spans 17 amino acids. Germline V lookup: CDR1 LGHNA, CDR2 YNFKEQ. V was pared by 3 bases and J by 6 bases, with 11 bases of the junction left unmatched. CDR3 in amino acids: CASSHPQLAGGPSEQYF. In DNA form, the CDR3 reads TGTGCCAGCAGCCACCCACAACTAGCGGGAGGGCCCTCCGAGCAGTACTTC.

The J gene is TRBJ2-3, the V gene TRBV9, with a tentative D call TRBD1 (7 bases). V was trimmed by 4 bases and J by 7 bases, leaving 25 bases between them. Germline CDR1 is SGDLS and CDR2 is YYNGEE. The CDR3 covers 17 residues. DNA of the CDR3: TGTGCCAGCAGCCATACAGGGGATGCGCACGGAGGGAATACGCAGTATTTT. This codes for CASSHTGDAHGGNTQYF.